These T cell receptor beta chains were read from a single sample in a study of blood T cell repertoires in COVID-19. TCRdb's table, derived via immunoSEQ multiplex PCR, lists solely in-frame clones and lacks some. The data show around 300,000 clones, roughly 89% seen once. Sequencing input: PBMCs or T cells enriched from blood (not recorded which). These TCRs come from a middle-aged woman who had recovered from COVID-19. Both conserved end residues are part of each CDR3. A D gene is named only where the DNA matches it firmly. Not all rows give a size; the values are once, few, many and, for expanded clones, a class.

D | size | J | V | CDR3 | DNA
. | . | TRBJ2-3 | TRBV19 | CASSIIGRRTYDTQYF | TGTGCCAGTAGTATAATTGGACGGAGGACTTATGATACGCAGTATTTT
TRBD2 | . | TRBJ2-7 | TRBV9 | CASSSGTSGPYEQYF | TGTGCCAGCTCATCCGGGACTAGCGGACCTTACGAGCAGTACTTC
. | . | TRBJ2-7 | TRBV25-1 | CASSEEGGALYEQYF | TGTGCCAGCAGTGAGGAAGGGGGGGCGCTTTACGAGCAGTACTTC
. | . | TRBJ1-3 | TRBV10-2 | CASSESRHPGNTIYF | TGCGCCAGCAGTGAGTCGAGGCATCCTGGAAACACCATATATTTT
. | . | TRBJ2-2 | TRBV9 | CASSVGGSNTGELFF | TGTGCCAGCAGCGTAGGCGGCTCGAACACCGGGGAGCTGTTTTTT
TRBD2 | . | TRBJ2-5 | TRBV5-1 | CASALRRAGVRETQYF | TGCGCCAGCGCTCTGAGGCGAGCGGGAGTGAGAGAGACCCAGTACTTC
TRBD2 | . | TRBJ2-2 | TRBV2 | CASSDSSGHRELFF | TGTGCCAGCAGCGATTCTAGCGGCCACCGGGAGCTGTTTTTT
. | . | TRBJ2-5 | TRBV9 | CASSVGGNREETQYF | TGTGCCAGCAGCGTAGGAGGGAACAGGGAAGAGACCCAGTACTTC
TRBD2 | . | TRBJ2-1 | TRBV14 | CASSQRTTAGGDNEQFF | TGTGCCAGCAGCCAAAGGACTACAGCGGGGGGCGACAATGAGCAGTTCTTC
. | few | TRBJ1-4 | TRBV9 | CASSVGNEVANEKLFF | TGTGCCAGCAGCGTAGGCAATGAAGTAGCTAATGAAAAACTGTTTTTT
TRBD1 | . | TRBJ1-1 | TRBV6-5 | CASRLGQENTEAFF | TGTGCCAGCAGGCTAGGACAGGAAAACACTGAAGCTTTCTTT
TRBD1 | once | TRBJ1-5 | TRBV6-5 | CASRMTGGNQPQHF | TGTGCCAGCAGAATGACAGGGGGCAATCAGCCCCAGCATTTT
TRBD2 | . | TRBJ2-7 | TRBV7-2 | CASSFGPSSGRYEQYF | TGTGCCAGCAGCTTTGGTCCCTCTAGCGGGAGGTACGAGCAGTACTTC
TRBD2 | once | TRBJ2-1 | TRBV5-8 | CASSQGTSGYNEQFF | TGTGCCAGCAGCCAGGGGACTAGCGGATACAATGAGCAGTTCTTC
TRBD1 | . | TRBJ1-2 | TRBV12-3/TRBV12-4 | CASRDREAPTF | TGTGCCAGCAGGGACAGGGAGGCCCCCACCTTC
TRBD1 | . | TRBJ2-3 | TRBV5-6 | CASSFRTGVTTDTQYF | TGTGCCAGCAGCTTTCGGACAGGTGTAACGACAGATACGCAGTATTTT
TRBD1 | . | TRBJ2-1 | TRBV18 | CASSTEQGPSYNGQFF | TGTGCCAGCTCAACGGAACAGGGGCCGAGCTACAATGGGCAGTTCTTC
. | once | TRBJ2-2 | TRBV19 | CASSPQDTGELFF | TGTGCCAGTAGCCCACAGGACACCGGGGAGCTGTTTTTT
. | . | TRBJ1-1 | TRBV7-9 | CASSLLGEAFF | TGTGCCAGCAGCTTACTCGGGGAAGCTTTCTTT
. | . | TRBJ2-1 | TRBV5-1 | CASSLGRGINNEQFF | TGCGCCAGCAGCTTGGGAAGGGGGATCAACAATGAGCAGTTCTTC
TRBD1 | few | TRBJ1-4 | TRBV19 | CASSRGTELFEKLFF | TGTGCCAGTAGCCGCGGGACAGAACTCTTTGAAAAACTGTTTTTT
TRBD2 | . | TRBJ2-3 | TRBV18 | CASSPRSGSGDTQYF | TGTGCCAGCTCACCACGCAGCGGGAGTGGAGATACGCAGTATTTT
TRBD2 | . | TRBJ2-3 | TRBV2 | CASSGIAGVADTQYF | TGTGCCAGCAGTGGAATAGCGGGGGTGGCAGATACGCAGTATTTT
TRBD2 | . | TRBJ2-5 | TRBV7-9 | CASATSGGQETQYF | TGTGCCAGCGCGACTAGCGGGGGCCAAGAGACCCAGTACTTC
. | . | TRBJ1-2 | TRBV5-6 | CASIPLGVATFIGGYTF | TGTGCCAGCATCCCCCTCGGGGTCGCAACGTTTATTGGTGGCTACACCTTC
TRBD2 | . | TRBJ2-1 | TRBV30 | CALGGTSGGYNEQFF | TGTGCCCTGGGGGGCACTAGCGGGGGGTACAATGAGCAGTTCTTC
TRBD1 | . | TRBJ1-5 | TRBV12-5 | CASGLRGTGEYSNQPQHF | TGTGCTAGTGGTTTGAGGGGGACAGGTGAATATAGCAATCAGCCCCAGCATTTT
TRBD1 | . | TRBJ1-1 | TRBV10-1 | CASSSDRASREAFF | TGCGCCAGCAGTTCGGACAGGGCCTCGAGAGAAGCTTTCTTT
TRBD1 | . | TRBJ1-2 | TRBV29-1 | CSVEGQGSYGYTF | TGCAGCGTTGAAGGACAGGGAAGCTATGGCTACACCTTC
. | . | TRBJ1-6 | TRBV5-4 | CASSLKGGGPLHF | TGTGCCAGCAGCTTGAAAGGGGGAGGGCCCCTCCACTTT
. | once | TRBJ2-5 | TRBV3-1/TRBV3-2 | CASSETPRLGSGSETQYF | TGTGCCAGCAGCGAAACTCCGAGGCTAGGAAGCGGAAGTGAGACCCAGTACTTC
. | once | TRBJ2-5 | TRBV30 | CAWRPISGTQYF | TGTGCCTGGAGACCTATTTCGGGGACCCAGTACTTC
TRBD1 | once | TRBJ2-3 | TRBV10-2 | CASLRGLDTQYF | TGCGCCAGCCTCAGGGGGCTGGATACGCAGTATTTT
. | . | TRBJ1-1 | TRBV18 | CASSPLSGAGTEAFF | TGTGCCAGCTCACCACTGAGTGGGGCCGGGACTGAAGCTTTCTTT
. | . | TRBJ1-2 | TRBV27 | CASSHNPRTGPGGYGYTF | TGTGCCAGCAGTCACAACCCTAGGACGGGTCCTGGGGGGTATGGCTACACCTTC
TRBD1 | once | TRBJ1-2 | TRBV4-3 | CASSLRTGSNYGYTF | TGCGCCAGCAGCCTTCGGACAGGATCTAACTATGGCTACACCTTC
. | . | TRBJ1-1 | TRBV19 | CASSNPERGTEAFF | TGTGCCAGTAGTAATCCGGAAAGGGGCACTGAAGCTTTCTTT
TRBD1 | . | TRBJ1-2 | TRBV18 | CASSPMDRVDYGYTF | TGTGCCAGCTCACCAATGGACAGGGTCGATTATGGCTACACCTTC
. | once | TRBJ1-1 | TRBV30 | CASSPGIEAFF | TGTGCCAGTAGTCCGGGGATCGAAGCTTTCTTT
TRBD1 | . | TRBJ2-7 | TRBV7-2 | CASSLAGTGKPYEQYF | TGTGCCAGCAGCTTAGCAGGGACAGGGAAACCCTACGAGCAGTACTTC
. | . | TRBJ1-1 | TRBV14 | CASSQASGRGTEAFF | TGTGCCAGCAGCCAAGCGAGCGGGCGCGGGACTGAAGCTTTCTTT
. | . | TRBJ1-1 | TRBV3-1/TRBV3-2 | CASSRQENTEAFF | TGTGCCAGCAGCCGACAGGAGAACACTGAAGCTTTCTTT
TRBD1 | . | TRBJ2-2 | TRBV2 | CASRGDRRTGELFF | TGTGCCAGCAGGGGGGACAGAAGAACCGGGGAGCTGTTTTTT
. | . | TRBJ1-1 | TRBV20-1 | CSASSGQTKDTEAFF | TGCAGTGCTAGTTCGGGACAAACAAAGGACACTGAAGCTTTCTTT
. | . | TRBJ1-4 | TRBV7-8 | CASSLRGGSNEKLFF | TGTGCCAGCAGCTTACGAGGCGGAAGTAATGAAAAACTGTTTTTT
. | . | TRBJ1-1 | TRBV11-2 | CASRSSGGGKNTEAFF | TGTGCCAGCCGTTCATCGGGGGGCGGGAAGAACACTGAAGCTTTCTTT
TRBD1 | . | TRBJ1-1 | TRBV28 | CASMTHPGGWVTEAFF | TGTGCCAGCATGACCCATCCAGGGGGCTGGGTCACTGAAGCTTTCTTT
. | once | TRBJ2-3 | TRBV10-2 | CASSEIGGGTDTQYF | TGCGCCAGCAGTGAGATTGGCGGGGGCACAGATACGCAGTATTTT
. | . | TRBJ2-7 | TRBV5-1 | CASSLRSGQTYEQYF | TGCGCCAGCAGCCTTCGTTCCGGACAGACCTACGAGCAGTACTTC
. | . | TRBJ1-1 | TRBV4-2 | CASSQESTSGTEAFF | .
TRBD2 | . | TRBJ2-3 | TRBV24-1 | CAVGSGGPDTQYF | TGTGCCGTCGGATCGGGGGGTCCAGATACGCAGTATTTT
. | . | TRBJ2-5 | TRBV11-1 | CASSLGQEVWETQYF | TGTGCCAGCAGCTTAGGGCAGGAGGTGTGGGAGACCCAGTACTTC
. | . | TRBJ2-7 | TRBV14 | CASSQPRSRSFYEQYF | TGTGCCAGCAGTCAACCAAGATCGAGATCTTTCTACGAGCAGTACTTC
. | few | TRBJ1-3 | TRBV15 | CATSTLRTSGNTIYF | TGTGCCACCAGCACCCTCAGAACCTCTGGAAACACCATATATTTT
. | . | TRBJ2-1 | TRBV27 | CASNMGPSGFYNEQFF | TGTGCCAGCAACATGGGCCCTTCGGGGTTTTACAATGAGCAGTTCTTC
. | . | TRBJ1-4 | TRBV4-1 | CASSQVDNEKLFF | TGCGCCAGCAGCCAGGTAGATAATGAAAAACTGTTTTTT
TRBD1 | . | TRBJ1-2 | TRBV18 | CASSSDRTLYGYTF | TGTGCCAGCTCATCGGACAGGACCCTTTATGGCTACACCTTC
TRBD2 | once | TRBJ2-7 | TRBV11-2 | CASSSRTSTYEQYF | TGTGCCAGCAGCTCGCGGACTAGTACCTACGAGCAGTACTTC
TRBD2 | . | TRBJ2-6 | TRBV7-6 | CASSARGAGPGANVLTF | TGTGCCAGCAGCGCGCGGGGGGCAGGGCCCGGGGCCAACGTCCTGACTTTC
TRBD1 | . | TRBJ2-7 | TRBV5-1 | CASSNRRDRVVQYF | TGCGCCAGCAGCAATCGCCGGGACAGGGTTGTGCAGTACTTC